The next 28 T cell receptor beta chains were all read from a single sample in a study of blood T cell repertoires in COVID-19 (TCRdb year 2020). Library generation was performed with the immunoSEQ multiplex PCR assay. In TCRdb, the immuneACCESS table is reduced to in-frame sequences with V and J assigned. These tables do not hold every clone; where another copy was compared, an unresolved V gene accounts for under half, and the others remain unexplained. Here the sample has 150,000 to 200,000 clones; roughly 85% occur a single time. Less than 30% of the sample belongs to the ten largest clones. Sample: peripheral blood. The receptor set was obtained from an older woman with acute or convalescent COVID-19.

The CDR3 nucleotides are TGTGCCAGCAGTTCCCGCTCTGGACAGGGGAGGTCTGAAGCTTTCTTT. Translation: CASSSRSGQGRSEAFF. V and J are TRBV6-2 or TRBV6-3 and TRBJ1-1; 9 bases match TRBD1. Germline V gene data show CDR1 as MNHEY and CDR2 as SVGEGT. The CDR3 runs to 16 residues. V was clipped by 4 bases and J by 6 bases; unmatched bases: 12.

The chain links TRBV5-1 to TRBJ2-1; 7 nucleotides line up with TRBD2. Germline values: CDR1 SGHRS, CDR2 YFSETQ. CDR3 length: 14 residues. V lost 5 bases to trimming and J lost 4 bases; unmatched junction nucleotides: 6. The CDR3 coding sequence is TGCGCCAGCAGGGCTAGCGGAACTTACAATGAGCAGTTCTTC. It yields the protein CASRASGTYNEQFF.

The chain combines TRBV5-1 with TRBJ2-7; 7 nucleotides match TRBD1. Per germline, CDR1 SGHRS and CDR2 YFSETQ. With V trimmed by 4 bases and J by 3 bases, 7 bases remained unmatched. CDR3 size: 14 residues. The CDR3 loop is CASSARGPGYEQYF. CDR3 in DNA: TGCGCCAGCAGCGCGAGGGGGCCGGGCTACGAGCAGTACTTC.

The chain carries TRBV19 and TRBJ1-1; TRBD1 might be the D (6 bases). The CDR3 has 16 amino acids. Germline V gives CDR1 LNHDA, CDR2 SQIVND (reference sequence). V was shortened by 4 bases and J by 10 bases, with 25 bases between the two germline ends. The CDR3 sequence is CASSNNRQALISGAFF. The CDR3 nucleotides read TGTGCCAGTAGTAATAATCGACAGGCCCTAATAAGTGGAGCTTTCTTT.

The chain carries TRBV5-5 and TRBJ2-5; the match to TRBD2 covers 11 bases. Germline trimming cut 2 bases from V and 5 bases from J; bases unmatched to any gene: 8. The CDR3 extends over 16 amino acids. CDR1 and CDR2 (germline): SGHKS, YYEKEE (reference sequence). CDR3 DNA sequence: TGTGCCAGCAGCTTATTACTAGCGGGAGATGCGGAGACCCAGTACTTC. It encodes CASSLLLAGDAETQYF.

The chain carries TRBV19 and TRBJ2-7; TRBD1 matches at 8 bases. The CDR3 is made up of 12 amino acids. V gave up 10 bases and J gave up 4 bases; unmatched junction bases: 6. Germline V gene sequence: CDR1 LNHDA, CDR2 SQIVND (reference sequence). CDR3 region: CATRDRRYEQYF. Here the CDR3 DNA reads TGTGCCACTCGGGACAGGAGGTACGAGCAGTACTTC.

This clone was observed a single time. The rearrangement uses TRBV7-9 and TRBJ1-6, with TRBD1 as a possible D gene (5 bases). V lost 4 bases and J lost 7, with 8 bases in between. The CDR3 runs 13 residues. Germline-derived CDR1 and CDR2 are SEHNR and FQNEAQ (reference sequence). CDR3: CASSSRQNSPLHF. The CDR3 DNA is TGTGCCAGCAGCTCCAGACAGAATTCACCCCTCCACTTT.

The chain couples TRBV5-4 to TRBJ2-7, with D possibly being TRBD2 (5 bases). In germline, CDR1 is SGHNT, CDR2 YYREEE (reference sequence). The CDR3 runs 14 residues. Trimming took off 0 bases at V and 7 bases at J, with 14 bases between the two ends. The CDR3 reads CASSLDVGVREQYF. The DNA for the CDR3 is TGTGCCAGCAGCTTGGATGTGGGAGTAAGGGAGCAGTACTTC.

The chain has TRBV24-1 and TRBJ2-2; no definite D call. Germline V CDR1 and CDR2: KGHDR, SFDVKD. This CDR3 is 13 amino acids long. The ends were cut back, 6 bases at V and 1 base at J, with 5 bases in the middle. The CDR3 region is CATSSLNTGELFF. The CDR3 nucleotides read TGTGCCACCAGTAGCTTGAACACCGGGGAGCTGTTTTTT.

J is TRBJ1-2 and V is TRBV18, with 8 bases lining up with TRBD1. The CDR3 is 14 amino acids. The germline V gene encodes CDR1 KGHSH and CDR2 LQKENI. With V trimmed by 2 bases and J by 7 bases, 6 bases remained unmatched. DNA of the CDR3: TGTGCCAGCTCACCATCCCAGGGGGCCGGTGGCTACACCTTC. It yields the protein CASSPSQGAGGYTF.

This clone occurred a few times. The chain is built from TRBV4-1 and TRBJ1-5, with 7 bases that match TRBD1. CDR3 length: 14 amino acids. Per the germline V gene, CDR1 is MGHRA and CDR2 is YSYEKL. J gave up 5 bases and V 1 base, and 2 bases lay outside the gene matches. CDR3 in DNA: TGCGCCAGCAGCCAAGGACAGGGACATCAGCCCCAGCATTTT. Translating it yields CASSQGQGHQPQHF.

The genes are TRBV20-1 and TRBJ2-1, with a possible D match to TRBD2 (6 bases). The CDR3 is made up of 11 amino acids. V lost 6 bases to trimming and J lost 8 bases, with 11 bases between them. Germline V gene sequence: CDR1 DFQATT, CDR2 SNEGSKA (reference sequence). This chain's CDR3 is CSAGTFDEQFF. The CDR3 DNA sequence: TGCAGTGCCGGGACTTTTGATGAGCAGTTCTTC.

This sequence joins TRBV30 and TRBJ1-2; tentatively, D is TRBD1 (6 bases). Trimming took 0 bases from V and 5 from J, leaving 13 bases between them. The CDR3 sequence is 14 residues long. CDR1 is GTSNPN and CDR2 is SVGIG in the germline V gene (reference sequence). CDR3 residues: CAWSVGGEVYGYTF. Here the CDR3 DNA reads TGTGCCTGGAGTGTTGGGGGCGAGGTGTATGGCTACACCTTC.

The V and J genes are TRBV2 and TRBJ2-3; 7 nucleotides match TRBD1. The CDR3 spans 14 residues. V dropped 5 bases and J dropped 0; count of bases not matched to a gene: 2. CDR1 and CDR2 (germline): SNHLY, FYNNEI. The CDR3 DNA is TGTGCCAGCAGTCAGGACAGGAGCACAGATACGCAGTATTTT. Translating gives CASSQDRSTDTQYF.

V is TRBV7-3 and J is TRBJ2-7, with 7 bases that match TRBD1. Per germline, CDR1 SGHTA and CDR2 FQGTGA. This CDR3 is 12 amino acids long. J lost 8 bases, V lost 5 bases, and 6 bases had no gene match. The CDR3 loop reads CASSPTGIQQYF. CDR3 nucleotides: TGTGCCAGCAGCCCGACAGGGATCCAGCAGTACTTC.

The chain carries TRBV12-5 and TRBJ1-4; D is ambiguous. The ends were cut back, 6 bases at V and 0 bases at J, with 11 bases in the middle. The CDR3 length is 15 residues. From germline, CDR1 is LGHNT and CDR2 FRNRAP. The CDR3 spells CASGSGDSTNEKLFF. DNA of the CDR3: TGTGCTAGTGGGTCTGGAGACTCAACTAATGAAAAACTGTTTTTT. The entire variable domain, with the rest obtained from reference TRBV12-5 and TRBJ1-4, is as follows: DARVTQTPRHKVTEMGQEVTMRCQPILGHNTVFWYRQTMMQGLELLAYFRNRAPLDDSGMPKDRFSAEMPDATLATLKIQPSEPRDSAVYFCASGSGDSTNEKLFFGSGTQLSVL.

The rearrangement links TRBV29-1 to TRBJ2-5, with TRBD2 identical over 7 bases. The germline V gene encodes CDR1 SQVTM and CDR2 ANQGSEA. With V trimmed by 4 bases and J by 1 base, 6 bases remained unmatched. The CDR3 sequence is 14 residues long. In nucleotides, the CDR3 is TGCAGCGTTGCTCATCTAGCGGTCCAAGAGACCCAGTACTTC. Protein sequence: CSVAHLAVQETQYF.

The genes are TRBV12-5 and TRBJ1-1; D is uncertain. The V gene's germline CDR1 is LGHNT and CDR2 FRNRAP. The CDR3 contains 12 residues. V lost 2 bases to trimming and J lost 3 bases, with 4 bases between them. This CDR3 is CASGLPDTEAFF. The CDR3 DNA sequence: TGTGCTAGTGGTTTGCCCGACACTGAAGCTTTCTTT. The full variable domain, its missing parts supplied by reference TRBV12-5 and TRBJ1-1, is DARVTQTPRHKVTEMGQEVTMRCQPILGHNTVFWYRQTMMQGLELLAYFRNRAPLDDSGMPKDRFSAEMPDATLATLKIQPSEPRDSAVYFCASGLPDTEAFFGQGTRLTVV.

The V gene is TRBV9, the J gene TRBJ2-1, with 8 positions matching TRBD2. This CDR3 is 14 amino acids long. CDR1 SGDLS and CDR2 YYNGEE come from the germline V gene. The V gene end was trimmed by 2 bases and the J gene end by 8 bases; junction bases not matched to a gene: 6. The CDR3 loop is CASSVGTSGHEQFF. The CDR3 bases are TGTGCCAGCAGCGTGGGGACTAGTGGCCATGAGCAGTTCTTC.

This clone came up once. The genes are TRBV5-1 and TRBJ2-3; tentative D call: TRBD2 (5 bases). The length of the CDR3 is 13 residues. Trimming shortened V by 0 bases and J by 4 bases, and 6 bases separated the two germline ends. Germline loops: CDR1 SGHRS, CDR2 YFSETQ. The CDR3 nucleotides are TGCGCCAGCAGCTTGGGGGGAGCAGATACGCAGTATTTT. Residues: CASSLGGADTQYF.

The table lists this clone with a few counts. V and J are TRBV7-3 and TRBJ2-3; 8 bases are shared with TRBD1. The CDR3 is made up of 15 amino acids. Germline CDR1 is SGHTA and CDR2 is FQGTGA. V lost 2 bases to trimming and J lost 1 base; unmatched junction nucleotides: 2. CDR3 sequence reads: CASSLQGAGTDTQYF. The DNA of the CDR3 is TGTGCCAGCAGCTTACAGGGGGCGGGCACAGATACGCAGTATTTT.

This chain links TRBV10-3 with TRBJ2-7; D is possibly TRBD1 (5 bases). CDR1 ENHRY and CDR2 SYGVKD come from the germline V gene. The V and J ends lost 4 bases and 3 bases respectively, with 10 bases between them. The CDR3 length is 13 residues. CDR3 nucleotides: TGTGCCATCAGTGCGGGCAGGGACTACGAGCAGTACTTC. Residues: CAISAGRDYEQYF.

The table lists this clone with a few counts. The genes are TRBV27 and TRBJ1-2, with TRBD1 matching 7 bases. V was clipped by 3 bases and J by 6 bases; unmatched bases: 7. This CDR3 has 14 amino acids. Germline values: CDR1 MNHEY, CDR2 SMNVEV (reference sequence). The CDR3 DNA is TGTGCCAGCAGTTTTACAGGGGCCACGAATGGCTACACCTTC. This codes for CASSFTGATNGYTF.

V gene TRBV6-1 combines with J gene TRBJ2-7; 10 nucleotides match TRBD1. Germline CDR1 MNHNS, CDR2 SASEGT. V trimming: 3 bases; J trimming: 4 bases; junction bases outside the gene matches: 6. There are 15 residues in the CDR3. DNA for the CDR3: TGTGCCAGCAGTGATCCGGGACAGGGGTATTACGAGCAGTACTTC. Translated, it gives CASSDPGQGYYEQYF.

This clone has a handful of counts. The rearrangement uses TRBV27 and TRBJ1-6, with D possibly being TRBD1 (6 bases). The CDR3 is 13 amino acids. The germline gives CDR1 MNHEY, CDR2 SMNVEV (reference sequence). V was clipped by 4 bases and J by 14 bases, with 15 bases between them. The CDR3 here is CASSSVGRQALHF. As DNA, the CDR3 is TGTGCCAGCAGTTCGGTAGGGCGACAGGCCCTCCACTTT.

The CDR3 protein is CASRGLSGNTIYF. As DNA, the CDR3 is TGTGCCAGCAGGGGGCTCTCTGGAAACACCATATATTTT. The gene calls are TRBV6-5 and TRBJ1-3; tentatively, D is TRBD1 (5 bases). V shed 6 bases and J shed 0 bases, with 6 bases lying between them. This CDR3 is 13 amino acids long. Looked up from germline, CDR1 is MNHEY and CDR2 is SVGAGI.

The rearrangement links TRBV7-3 to TRBJ1-2; D is uncertain. V was clipped by 3 bases and J by 7 bases, with 12 bases between them. The CDR3 extends over 13 amino acids. The germline CDR1 and CDR2 sequences are SGHTA and FQGTGA. The CDR3 coding sequence is TGTGCCAGCAGCTTTTCCTCGGGTGGTGGCTACACCTTC. Translation: CASSFSSGGGYTF.

J is TRBJ1-6 and V is TRBV10-3; maybe TRBD1 (6 bases). The germline CDR1 and CDR2 sequences are ENHRY and SYGVKD. The CDR3 length is 16 residues. The V end was cut by 0 bases, the J end by 9 bases, with 15 bases between. The chain's CDR3 is CAISESEGGGSSPLHF. In DNA, the CDR3 is TGTGCCATCAGTGAGTCGGAGGGAGGGGGAAGTTCACCCCTCCACTTT.